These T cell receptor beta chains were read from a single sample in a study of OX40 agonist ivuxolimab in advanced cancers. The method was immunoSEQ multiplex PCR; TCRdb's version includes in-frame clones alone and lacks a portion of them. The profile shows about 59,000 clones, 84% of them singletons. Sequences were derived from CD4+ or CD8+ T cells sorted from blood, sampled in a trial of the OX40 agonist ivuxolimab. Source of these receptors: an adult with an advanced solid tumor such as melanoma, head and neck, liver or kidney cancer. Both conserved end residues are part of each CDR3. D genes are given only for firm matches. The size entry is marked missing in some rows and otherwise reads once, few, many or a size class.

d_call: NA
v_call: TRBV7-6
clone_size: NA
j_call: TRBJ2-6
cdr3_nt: TGTGCCAGCAGCTTACTTACAGGTTCTGGGGCCAACGTCCTGACTTTC
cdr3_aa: CASSLLTGSGANVLTF

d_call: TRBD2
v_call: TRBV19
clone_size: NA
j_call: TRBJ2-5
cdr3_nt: TGTGCCAGTAGTATTCGGGGGGGCCGGCAAGAGACCCAGTACTTC
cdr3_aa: CASSIRGGRQETQYF

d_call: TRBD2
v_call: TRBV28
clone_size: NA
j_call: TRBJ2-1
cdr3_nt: TGTGCCAGCACTCAGACTAGCGGGGGGTACAATGAGCAGTTCTTC
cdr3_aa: CASTQTSGGYNEQFF

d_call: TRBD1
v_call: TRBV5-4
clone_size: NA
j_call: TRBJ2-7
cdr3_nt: TGTGCCAGCAGTGGACAGGGTACGTTCGAGCAGTACTTC
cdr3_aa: CASSGQGTFEQYF

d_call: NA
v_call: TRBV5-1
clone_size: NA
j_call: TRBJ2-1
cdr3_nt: TGCGCCAGCAGCTTCCGGGACATACACAATGAGCAGTTCTTC
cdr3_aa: CASSFRDIHNEQFF

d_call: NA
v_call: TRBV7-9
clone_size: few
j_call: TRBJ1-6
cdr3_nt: TGTGCCAGCAGCTTAGGTTCGAGTTCTTCACCCCTCCACTTT
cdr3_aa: CASSLGSSSSPLHF

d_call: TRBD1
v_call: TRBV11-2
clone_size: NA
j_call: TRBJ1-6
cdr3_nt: TGTGCCAGCAGCAGGACAGGGAGCTCCTATAATTCACCCCTCCACTTT
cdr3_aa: CASSRTGSSYNSPLHF

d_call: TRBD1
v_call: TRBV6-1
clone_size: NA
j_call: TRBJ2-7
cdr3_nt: TGTGCCAGTGGAAAAAGGACAGGTTCCTACGAGCAGTACTTC
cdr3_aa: CASGKRTGSYEQYF

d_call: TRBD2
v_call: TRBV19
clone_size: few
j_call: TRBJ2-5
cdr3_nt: TGTGCCAGTAGTATAGGATTCAGCGGGGCCAAACAAGAGACCCAGTACTTC
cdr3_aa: CASSIGFSGAKQETQYF

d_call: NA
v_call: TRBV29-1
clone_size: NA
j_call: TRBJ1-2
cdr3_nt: TGCAGCGTTGAGCTCCAGGGAAGTGATGGCTACACCTTC
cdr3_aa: CSVELQGSDGYTF

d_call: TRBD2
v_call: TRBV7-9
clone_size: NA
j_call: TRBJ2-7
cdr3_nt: TGTGCCAGCAGCCTGACTAGCGGGAGCTACGAGCAGTACTTC
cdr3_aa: CASSLTSGSYEQYF

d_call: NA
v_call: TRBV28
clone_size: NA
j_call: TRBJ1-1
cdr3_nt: TGTGCCAGCAGCCTGAGAGACAGGCGGAACACTGAAGCTTTCTTT
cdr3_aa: CASSLRDRRNTEAFF

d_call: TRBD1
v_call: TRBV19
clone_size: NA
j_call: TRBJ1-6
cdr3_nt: TGTGCCAGTAGTACACGGACAGGGATGGTGCATTCACCCCTCCACTTT
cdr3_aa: CASSTRTGMVHSPLHF

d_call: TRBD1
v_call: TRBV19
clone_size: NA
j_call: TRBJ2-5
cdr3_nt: TGTGCCAGTAGTATAAACAGGGGGCGAGGAGAGACCCAGTACTTC
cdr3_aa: CASSINRGRGETQYF

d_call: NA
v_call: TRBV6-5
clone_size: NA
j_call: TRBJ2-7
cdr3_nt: TGTGCCAGCAGTTACTCAGGGTACTCCTACGAGCAGTACTTC
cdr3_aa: CASSYSGYSYEQYF

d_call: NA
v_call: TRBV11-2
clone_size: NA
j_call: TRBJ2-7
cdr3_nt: TGTGCCAGCAGCTTAGCGGGAAGCAGGTACGAGCAGTACTTC
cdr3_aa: CASSLAGSRYEQYF

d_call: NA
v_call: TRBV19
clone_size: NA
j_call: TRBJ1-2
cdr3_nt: TGTGCCAGTAGTATAATTGGGGGCGGCTATGGCTACACCTTC
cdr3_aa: CASSIIGGGYGYTF

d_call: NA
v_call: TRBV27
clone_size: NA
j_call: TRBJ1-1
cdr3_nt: TGTGCCAGCAGTTTTGATATCAGCACTGAAGCTTTCTTT
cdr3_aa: CASSFDISTEAFF

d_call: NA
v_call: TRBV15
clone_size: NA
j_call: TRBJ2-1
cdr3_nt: TGTGCCACCAGCAGAGATGGAAAGCCATTCAATGAGCAGTTCTTC
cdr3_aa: CATSRDGKPFNEQFF

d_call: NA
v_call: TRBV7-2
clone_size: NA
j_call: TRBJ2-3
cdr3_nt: TGTGCCAGCAGCTTAGGGGCAGACCCCACAGATACGCAGTATTTT
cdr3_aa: CASSLGADPTDTQYF

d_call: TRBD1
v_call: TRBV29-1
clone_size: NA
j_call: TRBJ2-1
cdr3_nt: TGCAGCGTTGATTTCCAGGGGGTCAATGAGCAGTTCTTC
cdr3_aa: CSVDFQGVNEQFF

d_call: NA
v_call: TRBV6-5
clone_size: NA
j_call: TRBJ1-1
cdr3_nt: TGTGCCAGCAGCCCACGGGGATTGAACACTGAAGCTTTCTTT
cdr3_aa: CASSPRGLNTEAFF

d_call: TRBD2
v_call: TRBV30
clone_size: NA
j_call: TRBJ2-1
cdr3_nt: TGTGCCTGGAGTCCCTTGAGGTTAGCGGGGGAGCAGTTCTTC
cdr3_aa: CAWSPLRLAGEQFF

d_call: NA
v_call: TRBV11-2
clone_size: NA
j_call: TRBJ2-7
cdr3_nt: TGTGCCAGCAGCTTGGGCAGGGGCACTTACGAGCAGTACTTC
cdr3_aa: CASSLGRGTYEQYF

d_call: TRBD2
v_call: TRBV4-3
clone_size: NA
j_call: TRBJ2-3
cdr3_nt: TGCGCCAGCAGCCGGTCTACGGGGCGGGGGGGCCCAGATACGCAGTATTTT
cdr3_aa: CASSRSTGRGGPDTQYF

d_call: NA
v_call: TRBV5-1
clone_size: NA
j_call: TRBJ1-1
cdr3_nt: TGCGCCAGCAGCTCGACAGGGAACACTGAAGCTTTCTTT
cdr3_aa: CASSSTGNTEAFF

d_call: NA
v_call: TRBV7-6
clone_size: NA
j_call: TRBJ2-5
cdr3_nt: TGTGCCAGCAGCCACCGTTTTGGGGGCATACCACCTATAGGGGAGACCCAGTACTTC
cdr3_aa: CASSHRFGGIPPIGETQYF

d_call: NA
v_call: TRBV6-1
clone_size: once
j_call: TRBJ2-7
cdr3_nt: TGTGCCAGCAGCCGCGGACAGAATTTCTACGAGCAGTACTTC
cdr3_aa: CASSRGQNFYEQYF

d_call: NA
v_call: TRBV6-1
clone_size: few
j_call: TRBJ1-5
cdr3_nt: TGTGCCAGCAGTGAATGGGTAGGTCAGCCCCAGCATTTT
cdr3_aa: CASSEWVGQPQHF

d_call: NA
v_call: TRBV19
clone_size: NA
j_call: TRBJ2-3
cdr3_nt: TGTGCCAGTAGTATTTGGGGAGATACGCAGTATTTT
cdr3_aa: CASSIWGDTQYF

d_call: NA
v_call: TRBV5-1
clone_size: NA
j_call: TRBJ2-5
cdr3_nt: TGCGCCAGCAGCTTGGTATCGGACCAAGAGACCCAGTACTTC
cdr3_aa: CASSLVSDQETQYF

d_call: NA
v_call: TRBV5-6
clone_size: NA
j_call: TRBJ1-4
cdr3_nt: TGTGCCAGCAGCTTCTTCTTGCAGCAAACTAATGAAAAACTGTTTTTT
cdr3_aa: CASSFFLQQTNEKLFF

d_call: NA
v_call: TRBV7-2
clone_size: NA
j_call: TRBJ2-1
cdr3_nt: TGTGCCAGCAGCTTAGCAACCGGGGGCCTCCATTTCTTC
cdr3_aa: CASSLATGGLHFF

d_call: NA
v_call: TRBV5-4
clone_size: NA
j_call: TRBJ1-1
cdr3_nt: TGTGCCAGCAGCTTGGCCCGCAGGGAGAACACTGAAGCTTTCTTT
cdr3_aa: CASSLARRENTEAFF

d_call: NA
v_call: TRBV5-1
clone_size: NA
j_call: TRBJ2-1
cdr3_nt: TGCGCCAGCAGACGGGGGTCTCCAAGGGGTCTTGTAGGGAGATTCTCCTACAATGAGCAGTTCTTC
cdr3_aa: CASRRGSPRGLVGRFSYNEQFF

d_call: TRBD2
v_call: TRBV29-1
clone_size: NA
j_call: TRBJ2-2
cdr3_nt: TGCAGCGTTGAAGGCCTGACTAGCGGGAGAAACACCGGGGAGCTGTTTTTT
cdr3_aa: CSVEGLTSGRNTGELFF

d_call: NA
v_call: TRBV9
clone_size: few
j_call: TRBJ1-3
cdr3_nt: TGTGCCAGCAGCGCCCAGGACTCTGGAAACACCATATATTTT
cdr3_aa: CASSAQDSGNTIYF

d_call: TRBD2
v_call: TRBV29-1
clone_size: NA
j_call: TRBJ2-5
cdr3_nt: TGCAGCGTAGAGAGACTAGCGGGCGGAGAGACCCAGTACTTC
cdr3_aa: CSVERLAGGETQYF

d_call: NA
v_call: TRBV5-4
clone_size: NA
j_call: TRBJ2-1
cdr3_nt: TGTGCCAGCAGCTTGCCGGGTTTTCGTTCGAGTGAGCAGTTCTTC
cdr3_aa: CASSLPGFRSSEQFF

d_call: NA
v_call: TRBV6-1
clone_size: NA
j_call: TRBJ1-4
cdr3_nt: TGTGCCAGCAGTCAAGGGGCCTCGTGGGCAACTAATGAAAAACTGTTTTTT
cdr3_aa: CASSQGASWATNEKLFF

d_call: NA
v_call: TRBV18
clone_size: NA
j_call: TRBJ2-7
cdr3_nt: TGTGCCAGCTCCGCCGCGGCGGGACTGGGGTACTTC
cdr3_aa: CASSAAAGLGYF

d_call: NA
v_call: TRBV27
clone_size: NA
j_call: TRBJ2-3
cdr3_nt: TGTGCCAGCAGTTTATACCCCGTATTGACAGATACGCAGTATTTT
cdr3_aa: CASSLYPVLTDTQYF

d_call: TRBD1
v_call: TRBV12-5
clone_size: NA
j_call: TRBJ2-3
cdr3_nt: TGTGCTAGTGGTTTGGTAAACACAGGGGGCGAGTATTTT
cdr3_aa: CASGLVNTGGEYF

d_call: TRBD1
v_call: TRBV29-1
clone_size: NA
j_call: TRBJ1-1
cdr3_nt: TGCAGCGCACGCGGACAGGGGAAAACTGAAGCTTTCTTT
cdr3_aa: CSARGQGKTEAFF